One sample yielded the 17 T cell receptor beta chains listed below, sequenced in a study of T-cell memory formation after mild COVID-19. One entry per CDR3 protein results from TCRdb running MiXCR on the 5' RACE reads. There are about 290,000 distinct CDR3 sequences in the sample; more than 15% occur only once, and more than 20% lies in the top ten. Specimen: PBMCs or a T cell subset sorted from them (not recorded which). These receptors were collected from a man aged 18 to 29 who had mild COVID-19 (a few samples of this study predate the infection). Cell type and time point are not known.

The chain links TRBV5-1 to TRBJ2-5; D could derive from TRBD1 or TRBD2 (5 bases each). Germline V gene sequence: CDR1 SGHRS, CDR2 YFSETQ. V was trimmed by 4 bases and J by 1 base, leaving 11 bases between them. This CDR3 contains 14 residues. The CDR3 loop reads CASSTGAAQETQYF. The CDR3 DNA follows: TGCGCCAGCAGCACCGGGGCAGCCCAAGAGACCCAGTACTTC. Filled out from reference TRBV5-1 and TRBJ2-5, the complete variable domain reads KAGVTQTPRYLIKTRGQQVTLSCSPISGHRSVSWYQQTPGQGLQFLFEYFSETQRNKGNFPGRFSGRQFSNSRSEMNVSTLELGDSALYLCASSTGAAQETQYFGPGTRLLVL.

The chain employs TRBV4-1 and TRBJ2-5, with D unresolved. Trimming removed 4 bases from V and 13 bases from J, with 16 bases in between. Germline V gene lookup returns CDR1 MGHRA and CDR2 YSYEKL. This CDR3 is built from 12 residues. The CDR3 DNA reads as TGCGCCAGCAGCCTGCTGAACGAGCCCCCGTACTTC. Amino acid sequence: CASSLLNEPPYF.

This clonotype has at least ten counts. This sequence joins TRBV5-5 and TRBJ2-7; weak D call: TRBD2 (6 bases). The germline V gene has CDR1 SGHKS and CDR2 YYEKEE (reference sequence). Trimming left V 1 base short and J 4 bases short, with 9 bases between. The CDR3 runs to 13 residues. In DNA, the CDR3 is TGTGCCAGCAGCTTGAGGGCGGGATACGAGCAGTACGTC. Translated: CASSLRAGYEQYV.

This clonotype was observed a few times. The rearrangement links TRBV23-1 to TRBJ2-7; D is perhaps TRBD1 (6 bases). TRBV23-1 is given ORF status, its function remaining uncertain. Trimming took off 11 bases at V and 5 bases at J, with 25 bases between the two ends. There are 15 residues in the CDR3. The CDR3 sequence: CALLGAPWSCDEQYF. Here the CDR3 DNA reads TGCGCCCTCCTGGGGGCCCCTTGGAGTTGCGACGAGCAGTACTTC.

The rearrangement links TRBV7-2 to TRBJ2-3; TRBD2 matches 12 bases. CDR1 is SGHTA, CDR2 FQGNSA, per germline. The CDR3 has 17 residues. Germline trimming cut 2 bases from V and 4 bases from J; bases unmatched to any gene: 7. The CDR3 loop reads CASSLMGLAGGADTQYF. As DNA, the CDR3 is TGTGCCAGCAGCTTAATGGGACTAGCGGGTGGCGCAGATACGCAGTATTTT.

The chain uses TRBV7-6 and TRBJ2-3; possibly TRBD2 for D (6 bases). The CDR3 covers 14 residues. CDR1 SGHVS and CDR2 FNYEAQ come from the germline V gene. V dropped 5 bases and J dropped 6 bases, with 15 bases sitting between them. For the CDR3, the DNA is TGTGCCAGCAGCCAGCGGGCCGCCGTGGATACGCAGTATTTT. Translation: CASSQRAAVDTQYF.

The rearrangement joins TRBV24-1 to TRBJ2-3, with D tentatively TRBD1 (5 bases). In germline, CDR1 is KGHDR, CDR2 SFDVKD. This CDR3 region has 15 residues. The ends were cut back, 6 bases at V and 4 bases at J, with 16 bases in the middle. As DNA, the CDR3 is TGTGCCACCAGTCATCAGGGTGAGAAGTCAGATACGCAGTATTTT. The encoded protein is CATSHQGEKSDTQYF.

This clonotype was found many times. The rearrangement uses TRBV5-8 and TRBJ2-3, with a weak D call TRBD2 (5 bases). V lost 5 bases to trimming and J lost 2 bases, with 12 bases between them. Germline CDR1 is SGHTS and CDR2 is YDEGEE. The CDR3 extends over 14 amino acids. The CDR3 region has the DNA TGTGCCAGCAGTTCCGGGGTCTACACAGATACGCAGTATTTT. This codes for CASSSGVYTDTQYF.

V usage is TRBV6-2 or TRBV6-3 and J usage is TRBJ2-7; no definite D call. The ends were cut back, 2 bases at V and 5 bases at J, with 7 bases in the middle. CDR3 length equals 12 residues. CDR1 MNHEY and CDR2 SVGEGT come from the germline V gene. Here the CDR3 reads CASSYRLDEQYV. In DNA form, the CDR3 reads TGTGCCAGCAGTTACCGCCTGGACGAGCAGTACGTC.

This clonotype was counted only a few times. The V call is TRBV7-9, the J call TRBJ1-5; a weak D match, TRBD1 (5 bases). V lost 1 base to trimming and J lost 6 bases, with 10 bases between them. CDR3 length equals 14 residues. Germline V gene lookup returns CDR1 SEHNR and CDR2 FQNEAQ (reference sequence). CDR3 amino acids: CASSLEGSGQPQHF. The CDR3 DNA reads TGTGCCAGCAGCTTAGAGGGGAGCGGTCAGCCCCAGCATTTT. Full variable domain (remainder filled in from reference TRBV7-9 and TRBJ1-5): DTGVSQNPRHKITKRGQNVTFRCDPISEHNRLYWYRQTLGQGPEFLTYFQNEAQLEKSRLLSDRFSAERPKGSFSTLEIQRTEQGDSAMYLCASSLEGSGQPQHFGDGTRLSIL.

This clonotype was seen ten or more times. The chain uses TRBV9 and TRBJ2-7, with D maybe TRBD1 (5 bases). The CDR3 runs to 15 residues. Between the trimmed V and J ends, which lost 0 bases and 2 bases, there was a span of 12 bases. Germline V lookup: CDR1 SGDLS, CDR2 YYNGEE. The CDR3, as DNA: TGTGCCAGCAGCGTAGGGCAGGGCTTAACCTACGAGCAGTACTTC. Residues: CASSVGQGLTYEQYF.

V is TRBV4-1 and J is TRBJ2-4, with 9 bases that match TRBD1. The ends lost 2 bases at V and 4 bases at J; junction bases unmatched: 12. The CDR3 length is 18 residues. From germline, CDR1 is MGHRA and CDR2 YSYEKL. The CDR3 here is CASSQPARDREAKNIQYF. The DNA of the CDR3 is TGCGCCAGCAGCCAACCTGCCCGGGACAGGGAAGCGAAAAACATTCAGTACTTC.

The chain joins TRBV20-1 to TRBJ2-4, with TRBD2 matching 8 bases. V was pared by 6 bases and J by 12 bases, with 10 bases of the junction left unmatched. Germline V gives CDR1 DFQATT, CDR2 SNEGSKA (reference sequence). There are 12 residues in the CDR3. The CDR3 region has the DNA TGCAGTGCCACCCTTGCGGGGGGCCGTCAGTACTTC. It encodes CSATLAGGRQYF.

This clonotype turned up a few times. The chain recombines TRBV20-1 with TRBJ2-7; D remains ambiguous. CDR3 length: 13 residues. V was cut by 1 base and J by 5 bases, with 12 bases left in between. Germline values: CDR1 DFQATT, CDR2 SNEGSKA (reference sequence). The CDR3 DNA reads as TGCAGTGCTAGAGCTGAAGGATCCCACGAGCAGTACGTC. Its protein product is CSARAEGSHEQYV.

The DNA for the CDR3 is TGTGCCAGCAGTTACGCCCCGACAGGGAGGAGGACAGATACGCAGTATTTT. Its protein is CASSYAPTGRRTDTQYF. The rearrangement links TRBV28 to TRBJ2-3; D is perhaps TRBD1 (7 bases). The ends were cut back, 4 bases at V and 3 bases at J, with 20 bases in the middle. The germline V gene encodes CDR1 MDHEN and CDR2 SYDVKM. The CDR3 consists of 17 residues.

This clonotype showed up just a few times. The rearrangement uses TRBV6-5 and TRBJ1-2, with TRBD1 as a possible D gene (6 bases). The CDR3 consists of 14 residues. Germline CDR1 and CDR2: MNHEY and SVGAGI. V dropped 2 bases and J dropped 4 bases, with 11 bases sitting between them. The CDR3 loop reads CASSYGGGPYGYTF. CDR3 nucleotide sequence: TGTGCCAGCAGTTACGGCGGGGGGCCCTATGGCTACACCTTC.

This clonotype was found many times. The CDR3 DNA reads as TGCAGTGCTAGGGGACAGGGGGCGAAGTACGAGCAGTACTTC. Amino acids: CSARGQGAKYEQYF. The chain carries TRBV20-1 and TRBJ2-7; 12 nucleotides line up with TRBD1. This CDR3 is 14 amino acids long. V was pared by 3 bases and J by 4 bases, with 4 bases of the junction left unmatched. The germline CDR1 and CDR2 sequences are DFQATT and SNEGSKA (reference sequence).